The clone carrying this TCR beta chain has a count of ten or more. Its antigen remains unknown. TCRdb reanalysed the RACE reads using MiXCR and keeps one entry per CDR3 protein. This sample has some 71,000 distinct CDR3 sequences, with 11% found just once. This record belongs to a study of human T cells and chemical hapten exposure. Background on the study: The variation in per-sample TCR yields arose mainly from small differences in pooled library volumes. Study-level findings and limits: Sensitizing with DPC caused no change in TCRs above 1 in 1000 frequency. There were significantly more large CDR3 similarity clusters among expanded TCRs than among controls.

CDR1 and CDR2 from the germline V gene are LGHDT and YNNKEL (reference sequence). The CDR3 consists of 15 residues. The V end was cut by 2 bases, the J end by 0 bases, with 11 bases between. Time point of the sample: patch test 3, about 24 weeks after DPC sensitization. Treatment meaning: therapeutic diphenylcyclopropenone sensitization with weekly scalp DPC. The sample in question was whole blood, obtained in connection with sensitization to the hapten diphenylcyclopropenone (DPC). This receptor was obtained from a woman in her 50s with alopecia areata. Some clones in this sample may be carry-over from other donors' samples. The chain joins TRBV3-1 to TRBJ2-7; D possibly corresponds to TRBD2 (5 bases). CDR3 DNA sequence: TGTGCCAGCAGCCAAAGGGCGGGTAGCTCCTACGAGCAGTACTTC. Translated: CASSQRAGSSYEQYF.